These 21 T cell receptor beta chains came from one sample sequenced in a study of regulatory T cells in long-lasting Graves disease. In building TCR beta libraries, iRepertoire HTBI primers were used together with Arm-PCR of CDR3 regions. One entry per CDR3 protein, called by TCRdb with MiXCR from the multiplex PCR reads. The sample has 400,000 to 500,000 distinct CDR3 sequences, 13% to 15% seen once. The sample's time point: newly diagnosed GD, antithyroid drugs for less than 3 months. With RNA extracted from PBMCs as input, the TCR library was made. A further study also used this sample, focusing on T cells in Graves' hyperthyroidism and ophthalmopathy.

Sequences were derived from peripheral blood mononuclear cells (PBMCs), sampled at new diagnosis, from a patient treated with antithyroid drugs. The receptors shown here come from a woman in her forties or fifties with Graves disease.

In this sample, this clonotype turned up a few times. This chain uses TRBV30 with TRBJ2-7, with 9 bases identical to TRBD2. The V gene end was trimmed by 0 bases and the J gene end by 4 bases; junction bases not matched to a gene: 7. The CDR3 is 15 residues long. Germline CDR1 is GTSNPN and CDR2 is SVGIG (reference sequence). The CDR3 loop reads CAWSVRGSGSYEQYF. The CDR3 coding sequence is TGTGCCTGGAGTGTAAGGGGTAGCGGGAGTTACGAGCAGTACTTC. The complete variable domain, with remaining parts taken from reference TRBV30 and TRBJ2-7, reads SQTIHQWPATLVQPVGSPLSLECTVEGTSNPNLYWYRQAAGRGLQLLFYSVGIGQISSEVPQNLSASRPQDRQFILSSKKLLLSDSGFYLCAWSVRGSGSYEQYFGPGTRLTVT.

This clonotype was observed at least ten times. V is TRBV30 and J is TRBJ2-5; 11 bases align to TRBD1. V was pared by 2 bases and J by 5 bases, with 4 bases of the junction left unmatched. The CDR3 is 14 amino acids. Germline V gene sequence: CDR1 GTSNPN, CDR2 SVGIG (reference sequence). For the CDR3, the DNA is TGTGCCTGGAGTCTGGACAGGGGGCCGGAGACCCAGTACTTC. Protein: CAWSLDRGPETQYF.

This clonotype was observed a handful of times. The chain couples TRBV5-5 to TRBJ1-5, with unresolved D. The CDR3 is 15 amino acids. The V end was cut by 4 bases, the J end by 0 bases, with 11 bases between. In germline, CDR1 is SGHKS, CDR2 YYEKEE (reference sequence). The CDR3 nucleotides read TGTGCCAGCAGCGCAACTATTAATAGCAATCAGCCCCAGCATTTT. Protein sequence: CASSATINSNQPQHF.

Ten or more counts support this clonotype. DNA of the CDR3: TGTGCCAGCAGCTTAGGCTACACGTCCGGGGAGCTGTTTTTT. The encoded protein is CASSLGYTSGELFF. V gene TRBV11-3 combines with J gene TRBJ2-2; unclear D gene. CDR1 is SGHNT and CDR2 is YENEEA in the germline V gene. V lost 1 base and J 6 bases, leaving 9 bases between the germline ends. CDR3 length equals 14 residues.

The chain employs TRBV27 and TRBJ1-1; D is perhaps TRBD1 (5 bases). The V gene lost 7 bases and the J gene lost 3 bases, with 9 bases spanning the gap. CDR1 is MNHEY, CDR2 SMNVEV, per germline (reference sequence). The CDR3 has 12 amino acids. CDR3 sequence: CASKAGHTEAFF. In DNA form, the CDR3 reads TGTGCCAGCAAGGCAGGGCACACTGAAGCTTTCTTT.

This clonotype has at least ten counts. A read error may account for a junction end that differs from germline. The rearrangement joins TRBV12-3 or TRBV12-4 to TRBJ2-3; 8 bases agree with TRBD2. The CDR3 has 15 residues. The CDR3, as DNA: TGTGCCAGCAGCTTAGCGGGGACTAACACAGATACGCAGTATTTT. Translation gives CASSLAGTNTDTQYF.

This chain uses TRBV11-2 with TRBJ2-7, with TRBD2 matching over 14 bases. This CDR3 is built from 15 residues. Germline V gene data show CDR1 as SGHAT and CDR2 as FQNNGV. Losses at the gene ends were 3 bases for V and 5 bases for J; bases not matched to a gene: 3. This CDR3 reads CASSFGTSGSNEQYF. CDR3 coding DNA: TGTGCCAGCAGCTTTGGGACTAGCGGGAGTAACGAGCAGTACTTC.

There are many counts of this clonotype. The chain joins TRBV10-3 to TRBJ2-7, with no clear D. The CDR3 length is 14 residues. CDR1 is ENHRY and CDR2 is SYGVKD in the germline V gene. The ends were cut back, 4 bases at V and 4 bases at J, with 14 bases in the middle. The CDR3 reads CAISGTQAGYEQYF. The CDR3 nucleotides are TGTGCCATCAGTGGGACCCAAGCAGGTTACGAGCAGTACTTC.

This clonotype was detected many times. The chain combines TRBV6-5 with TRBJ2-3, with TRBD2 matching over 10 bases. The CDR3 extends over 18 amino acids. V lost 2 bases, J lost 3 bases, and 11 bases stayed unmatched. In germline, CDR1 is MNHEY, CDR2 SVGAGI. In DNA, the CDR3 is TGTGCCAGCAGTTACGAGGCTAGCGGGAGAGAATTGACAGATACGCAGTATTTT. It is translated as CASSYEASGRELTDTQYF.

The chain is built from TRBV6-1 and TRBJ1-2, with TRBD1 identical over 8 bases. The trim removed 6 bases at V and 4 bases at J, leaving 10 bases unmatched. Germline V gene lookup returns CDR1 MNHNS and CDR2 SASEGT. The CDR3 has 15 amino acids. The CDR3, as DNA: TGTGCCAGCAGAACCGGGACAGGTGGTTTCTATGGCTACACCTTC. Its translation is CASRTGTGGFYGYTF.

This chain uses TRBV18 with TRBJ2-7; 8 positions agree with TRBD2. The CDR3 contains 17 residues. Trimming removed 1 base from V and 4 bases from J; junction bases left unmatched: 12. Germline CDR1 and CDR2: KGHSH and LQKENI. The CDR3 DNA reads as TGTGCCAGCTCACCACGAAGCGGGAGATTCGAGGGATACGAGCAGTACTTC. Translated: CASSPRSGRFEGYEQYF.

The CDR3 protein is CASSRGTSGRVEQYF. The CDR3 bases are TGTGCCAGCAGCCGTGGGACTAGCGGGAGGGTCGAGCAGTACTTC. The gene calls are TRBV28 and TRBJ2-7, with 16 bases identical to TRBD2. This CDR3 has 15 residues. The germline gives CDR1 MDHEN, CDR2 SYDVKM. Germline trimming cut 6 bases from V and 6 bases from J; bases unmatched to any gene: 5.

In its sample, this clonotype was seen many times. The chain has TRBV11-2 and TRBJ2-1; D is unclear. The germline V gene has CDR1 SGHAT and CDR2 FQNNGV. Trimming took off 3 bases at V and 2 bases at J, with 5 bases between the two ends. The CDR3 totals 13 residues. CDR3 amino acids: CASSFTTYNEQFF. CDR3 DNA sequence: TGTGCCAGCAGCTTTACTACCTACAATGAGCAGTTCTTC.

The sample holds a few counts of this clonotype. This chain links TRBV19 with TRBJ1-2, with D unclear. Trimming cost V 3 bases and J 3 bases, with 5 bases left between them. The CDR3 contains 12 residues. Germline CDR1 and CDR2: LNHDA and SQIVND (reference sequence). The CDR3 is CASSMDHYGYTF. As DNA, the CDR3 is TGTGCCAGTAGTATGGACCACTATGGCTACACCTTC.

This clonotype was detected ten times or more. The rearrangement links TRBV29-1 to TRBJ2-7; 13 bases line up with TRBD2. Germline loops: CDR1 SQVTM, CDR2 ANQGSEA. J gave up 4 bases and V 6 bases, and 6 bases lay outside the gene matches. This CDR3 has 14 amino acids. CDR3 in amino acids: CSVTRTSGSYEQYF. The DNA for the CDR3 is TGCAGCGTCACACGGACTAGCGGGAGTTACGAGCAGTACTTC.

This clonotype was seen ten or more times. The chain has TRBV29-1 and TRBJ2-1; D might be TRBD2 (5 bases). The CDR3 consists of 14 residues. Germline V gene lookup returns CDR1 SQVTM and CDR2 ANQGSEA. Trimming shortened V by 3 bases and J by 0 bases, and 9 bases separated the two germline ends. As DNA, the CDR3 is TGCAGCGTTGAGGTCGGAGGCTCCTACAATGAGCAGTTCTTC. Translating it yields CSVEVGGSYNEQFF.

This clonotype has at least ten counts. This chain uses TRBV30 with TRBJ2-6; D is unclear. Germline lookup yields CDR1 GTSNPN and CDR2 SVGIG (reference sequence). The CDR3 has 13 amino acids. The V end was cut by 3 bases, the J end by 7 bases, with 10 bases between. CDR3 amino acids: CAWSVFSANVLTF. The CDR3 coding sequence is TGTGCCTGGAGCGTCTTCAGTGCCAACGTCCTGACTTTC.

This clonotype was seen a few times. CDR3 bases: TGTGCCAGCAGTTTACTGACAGGGGGTAATCAGCCCCAGCATTTT. This codes for CASSLLTGGNQPQHF. The rearrangement uses TRBV27 and TRBJ1-5, with TRBD1 matching 9 bases. Trimming removed 2 bases from V and 4 bases from J; junction bases left unmatched: 3. In germline, CDR1 is MNHEY, CDR2 SMNVEV (reference sequence). This CDR3 spans 15 amino acids.

This clonotype was recorded many times. The chain combines TRBV12-3 or TRBV12-4 with TRBJ2-3, with 12 bases aligning to TRBD2. Germline trimming cut 1 base from V and 3 bases from J; bases unmatched to any gene: 5. The CDR3 is 17 residues long. In DNA, the CDR3 is TGTGCCAGCAGTTTAGGACTAGCGGGAGTATCTACAGATACGCAGTATTTT. Amino acid sequence: CASSLGLAGVSTDTQYF.

This clonotype was counted many times. The rearrangement uses TRBV11-2 and TRBJ1-5, with 9 bases that match TRBD1. Germline V gene data show CDR1 as SGHAT and CDR2 as FQNNGV. This CDR3 has 17 amino acids. V trimming: 2 bases; J trimming: 6 bases; junction bases outside the gene matches: 11. CDR3 DNA: TGTGCCAGCAGCTTAAACGCGGGACAGGGAGTAGGTCAGCCCCAGCATTTT. It specifies CASSLNAGQGVGQPQHF.

The J gene is TRBJ1-5, the V gene TRBV4-1; D gene ambiguous. The length of the CDR3 is 17 residues. Trimming stripped 4 bases from V and 0 bases from J, with 16 bases between. CDR1 is MGHRA and CDR2 is YSYEKL in the germline V gene. The CDR3 coding sequence is TGCGCCAGCAGCCGATCTAAAGGAGCCTATAGCAATCAGCCCCAGCATTTT. Amino acids: CASSRSKGAYSNQPQHF.